This record looks at one TCR beta chain sequence and its context. The V and J ends lost 2 bases and 5 bases respectively, with 12 bases between them. The germline V gene has CDR1 MNHEY and CDR2 SVGAGI. This CDR3 spans 14 amino acids. This entry comes from a study of blood T cells in healthy people across ages. It was with a sample-barcoded 5' primer and a J-beta primer mix that a second PCR of roughly 7 to 12 cycles was run. TCRdb reprocessed the 5' RACE reads via MiXCR and lists one record per CDR3 protein. Of some 760,000 distinct CDR3 sequences listed, roughly 25% are singletons. The data were also submitted as part of a second study, on T cells of mothers and their children.

Sequenced input: blood. The chain links TRBV6-5 to TRBJ2-5; D not resolved. The source is a boy aged 5-17 years in good health. Here the CDR3 reads CASSYLESWETQYF. Written as DNA, the CDR3 is TGTGCCAGCAGTTACCTTGAATCTTGGGAGACCCAGTACTTC.